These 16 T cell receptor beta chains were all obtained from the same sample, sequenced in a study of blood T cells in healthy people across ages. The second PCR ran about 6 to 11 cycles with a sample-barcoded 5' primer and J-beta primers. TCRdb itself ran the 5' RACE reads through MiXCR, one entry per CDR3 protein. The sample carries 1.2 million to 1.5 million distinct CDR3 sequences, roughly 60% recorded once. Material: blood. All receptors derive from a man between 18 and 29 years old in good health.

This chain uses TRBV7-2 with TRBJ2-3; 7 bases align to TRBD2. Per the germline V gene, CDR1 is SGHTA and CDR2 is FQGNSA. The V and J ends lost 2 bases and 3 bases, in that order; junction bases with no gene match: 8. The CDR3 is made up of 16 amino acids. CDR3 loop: CASSLSGASGTDTQYF. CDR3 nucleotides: TGTGCCAGCAGCTTAAGTGGGGCTAGCGGTACAGATACGCAGTATTTT.

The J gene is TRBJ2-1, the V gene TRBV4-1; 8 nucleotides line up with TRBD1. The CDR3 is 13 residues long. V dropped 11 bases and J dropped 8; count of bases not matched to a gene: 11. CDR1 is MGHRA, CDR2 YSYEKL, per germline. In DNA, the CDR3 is TGCGCCGGTAGCTCGCTACAGGGGGATGAGCAGTTCTTC. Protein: CAGSSLQGDEQFF.

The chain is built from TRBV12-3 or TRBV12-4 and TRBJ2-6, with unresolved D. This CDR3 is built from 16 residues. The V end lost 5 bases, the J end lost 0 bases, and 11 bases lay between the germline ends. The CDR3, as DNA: TGTGCCAGCAGTCGAGACTTTAGCTCTGGGGCCAACGTCCTGACTTTC. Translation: CASSRDFSSGANVLTF.

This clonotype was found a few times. As DNA, the CDR3 is TGTGCCAGCAGCTTAGTGGCCGCAGCAACGACTGAAGCTTTCTTT. Translation: CASSLVAAATTEAFF. The chain uses TRBV7-2 and TRBJ1-1; D is undetermined. Trimming shortened V by 1 base and J by 5 bases, and 14 bases separated the two germline ends. In germline, CDR1 is SGHTA, CDR2 FQGNSA. The CDR3 totals 15 residues.

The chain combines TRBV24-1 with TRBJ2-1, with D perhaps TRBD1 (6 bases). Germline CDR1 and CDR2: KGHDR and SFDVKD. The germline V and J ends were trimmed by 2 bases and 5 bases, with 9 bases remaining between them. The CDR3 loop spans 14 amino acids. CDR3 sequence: CATSDWAGDNEQFF. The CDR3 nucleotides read TGTGCCACCAGTGATTGGGCAGGGGACAATGAGCAGTTCTTC.

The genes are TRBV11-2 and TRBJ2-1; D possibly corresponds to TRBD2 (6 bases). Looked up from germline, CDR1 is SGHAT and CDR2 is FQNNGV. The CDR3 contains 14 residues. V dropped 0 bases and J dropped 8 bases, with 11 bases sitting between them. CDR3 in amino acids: CASSLEALADEQFF. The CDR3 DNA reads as TGTGCCAGCAGCTTAGAGGCACTAGCTGATGAGCAGTTCTTC.

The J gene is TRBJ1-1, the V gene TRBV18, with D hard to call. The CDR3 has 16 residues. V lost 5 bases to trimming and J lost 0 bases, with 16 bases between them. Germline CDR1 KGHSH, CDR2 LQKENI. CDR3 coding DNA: TGTGCCAGCTCATCCATGTTAAGGAGAATGAACACTGAAGCTTTCTTT. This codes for CASSSMLRRMNTEAFF.

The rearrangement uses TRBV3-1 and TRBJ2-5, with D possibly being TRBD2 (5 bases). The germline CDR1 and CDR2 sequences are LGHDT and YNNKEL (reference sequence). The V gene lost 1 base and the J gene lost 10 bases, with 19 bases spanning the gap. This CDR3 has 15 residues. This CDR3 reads CASSQVWETTELQYF. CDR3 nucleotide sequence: TGTGCCAGCAGCCAAGTCTGGGAGACAACGGAACTCCAGTACTTC.

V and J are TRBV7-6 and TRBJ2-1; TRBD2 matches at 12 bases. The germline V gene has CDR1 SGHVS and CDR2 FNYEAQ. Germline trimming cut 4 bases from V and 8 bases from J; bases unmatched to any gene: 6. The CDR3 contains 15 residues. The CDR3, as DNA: TGTGCCAGCAGCTCCCCTAGCGGGGGGGTTTATGAGCAGTTCTTC. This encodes CASSSPSGGVYEQFF.

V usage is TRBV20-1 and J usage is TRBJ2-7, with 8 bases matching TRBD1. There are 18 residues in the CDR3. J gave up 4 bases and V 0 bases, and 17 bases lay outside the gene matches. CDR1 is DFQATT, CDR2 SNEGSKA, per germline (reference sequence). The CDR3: CSAREAGGVSQGAYEQYF. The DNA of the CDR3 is TGCAGTGCTAGAGAGGCAGGGGGCGTTTCTCAAGGGGCGTACGAGCAGTACTTC.

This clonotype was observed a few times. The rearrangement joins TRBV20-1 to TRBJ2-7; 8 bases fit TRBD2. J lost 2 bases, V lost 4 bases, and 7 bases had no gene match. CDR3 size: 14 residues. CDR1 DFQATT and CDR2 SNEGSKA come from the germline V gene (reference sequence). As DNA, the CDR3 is TGCAGTGCTAACCCCGAGCGGGGGACCTACGAGCAGTACTTC. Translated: CSANPERGTYEQYF.

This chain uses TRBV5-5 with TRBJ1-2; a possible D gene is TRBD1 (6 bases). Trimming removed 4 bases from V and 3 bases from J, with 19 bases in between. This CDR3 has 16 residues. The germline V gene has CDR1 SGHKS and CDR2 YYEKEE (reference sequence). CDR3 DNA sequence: TGTGCCAGCAGCCCTAATGGGGGGCCTGGCTACTATGGCTACACCTTC. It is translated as CASSPNGGPGYYGYTF.

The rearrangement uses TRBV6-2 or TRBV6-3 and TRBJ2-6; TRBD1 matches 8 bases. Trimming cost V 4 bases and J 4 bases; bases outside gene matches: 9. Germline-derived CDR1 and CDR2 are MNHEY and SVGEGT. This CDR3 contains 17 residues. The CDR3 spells CASSSGQGELGANVLTF. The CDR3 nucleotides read TGTGCCAGCAGTTCCGGACAGGGAGAGCTGGGGGCCAACGTCCTGACTTTC.

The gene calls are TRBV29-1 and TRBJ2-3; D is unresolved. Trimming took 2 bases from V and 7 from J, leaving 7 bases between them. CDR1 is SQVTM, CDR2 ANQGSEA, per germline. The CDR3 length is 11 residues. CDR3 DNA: TGCAGCGTTGAAAGCGTGAATACGCAGTATTTT. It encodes CSVESVNTQYF.

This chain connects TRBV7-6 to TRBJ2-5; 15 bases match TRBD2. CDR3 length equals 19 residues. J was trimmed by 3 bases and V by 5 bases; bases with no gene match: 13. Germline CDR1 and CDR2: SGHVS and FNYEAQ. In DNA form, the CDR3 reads TGTGCCAGCAGCCGAAGGACTAGCGGGAGGGCCGGGGAAAAAGAGACCCAGTACTTC. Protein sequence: CASSRRTSGRAGEKETQYF.

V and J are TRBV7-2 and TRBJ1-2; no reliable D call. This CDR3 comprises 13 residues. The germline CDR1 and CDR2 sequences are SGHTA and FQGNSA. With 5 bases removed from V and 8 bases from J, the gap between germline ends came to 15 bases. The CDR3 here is CASSAKRQGGYTF. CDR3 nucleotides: TGTGCCAGCAGCGCCAAAAGACAAGGAGGCTACACCTTC.